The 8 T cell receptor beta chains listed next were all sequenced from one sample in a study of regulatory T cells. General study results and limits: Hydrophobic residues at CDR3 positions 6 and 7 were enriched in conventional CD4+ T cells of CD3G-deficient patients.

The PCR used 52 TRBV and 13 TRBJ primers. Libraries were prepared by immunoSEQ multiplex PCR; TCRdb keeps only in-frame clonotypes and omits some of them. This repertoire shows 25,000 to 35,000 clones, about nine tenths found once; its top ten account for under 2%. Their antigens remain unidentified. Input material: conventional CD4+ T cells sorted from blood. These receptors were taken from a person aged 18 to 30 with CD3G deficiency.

CDR3 amino acids: CASSVVQGTGYGYTF. The CDR3, as DNA: TGTGCCAGCAGTGTCGTACAGGGGACGGGCTATGGCTACACCTTC. J is TRBJ1-2 and V is TRBV6-1, with 7 bases identical to TRBD1. The CDR3 spans 15 residues. The V gene's germline CDR1 is MNHNS and CDR2 SASEGT. The trim removed 4 bases at V and 4 bases at J, leaving 9 bases unmatched.

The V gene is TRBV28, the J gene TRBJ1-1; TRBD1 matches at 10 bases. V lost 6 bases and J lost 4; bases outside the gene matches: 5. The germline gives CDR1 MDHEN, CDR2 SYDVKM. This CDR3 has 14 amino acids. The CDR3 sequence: CASSRGTGVTEAFF. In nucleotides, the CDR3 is TGTGCCAGCAGCCGCGGGACAGGGGTCACTGAAGCTTTCTTT. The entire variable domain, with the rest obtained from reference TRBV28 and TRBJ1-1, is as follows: DVKVTQSSRYLVKRTGEKVFLECVQDMDHENMFWYRQDPGLGLRLIYFSYDVKMKEKGDIPEGYSVSREKKERFSLILESASTNQTSMYLCASSRGTGVTEAFFGQGTRLTVV.

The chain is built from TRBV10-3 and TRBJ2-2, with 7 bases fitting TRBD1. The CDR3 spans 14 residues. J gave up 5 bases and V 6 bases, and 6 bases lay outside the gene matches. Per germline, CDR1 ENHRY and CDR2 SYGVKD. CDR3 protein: CAIRITGATGELFF. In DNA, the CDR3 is TGTGCCATCAGGATAACAGGGGCGACCGGGGAGCTGTTTTTT.

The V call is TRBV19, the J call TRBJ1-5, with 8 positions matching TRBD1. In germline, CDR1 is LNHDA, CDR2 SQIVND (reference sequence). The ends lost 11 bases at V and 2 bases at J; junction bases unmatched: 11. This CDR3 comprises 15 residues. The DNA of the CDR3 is TGTGCCGGCAGGGAGACAGGGGCAGGCAATCAGCCCCAGCATTTT. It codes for CAGRETGAGNQPQHF.

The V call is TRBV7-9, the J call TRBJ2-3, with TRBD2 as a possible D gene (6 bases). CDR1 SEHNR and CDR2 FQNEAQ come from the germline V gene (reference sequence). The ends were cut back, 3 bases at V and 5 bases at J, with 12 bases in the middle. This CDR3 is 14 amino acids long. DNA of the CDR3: TGTGCCAGCAGCTTTTGGGGGGTAATAGATACGCAGTATTTT. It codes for CASSFWGVIDTQYF.

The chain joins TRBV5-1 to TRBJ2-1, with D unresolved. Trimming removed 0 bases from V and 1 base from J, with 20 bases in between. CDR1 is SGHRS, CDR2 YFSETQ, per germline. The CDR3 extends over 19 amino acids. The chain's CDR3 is CASSLDAKGLTPSYNEQFF. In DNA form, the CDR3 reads TGCGCCAGCAGCTTGGACGCCAAGGGCTTGACGCCTTCCTACAATGAGCAGTTCTTC.

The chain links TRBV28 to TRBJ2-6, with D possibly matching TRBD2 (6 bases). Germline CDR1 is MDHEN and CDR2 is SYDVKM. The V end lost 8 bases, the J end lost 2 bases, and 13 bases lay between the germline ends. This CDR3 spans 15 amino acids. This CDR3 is CASGNGGAGANVLTF. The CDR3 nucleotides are TGTGCCAGCGGCAACGGGGGTGCTGGGGCCAACGTCCTGACTTTC.

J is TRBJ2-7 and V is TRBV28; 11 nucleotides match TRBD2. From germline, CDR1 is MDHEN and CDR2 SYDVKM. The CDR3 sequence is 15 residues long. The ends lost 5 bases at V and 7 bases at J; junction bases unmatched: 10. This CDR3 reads CASSTLAGGPGEQYF. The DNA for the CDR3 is TGTGCCAGCAGTACCTTAGCGGGAGGGCCGGGGGAGCAGTACTTC.